These T cell receptor beta chains were read from a single sample in a study of molecular identifiers for immune sequencing clone quantification. Each CDR3 protein gets one entry after TCRdb re-called the PCR reads with MiXCR. The table records more than 550,000 distinct CDR3 sequences, less than 30% of them present only once. Sequencing was done on a sample of naive CD8+ T cells from blood, with Jurkat cell RNA spiked in. Receptors were obtained from a human donor in good health. Some libraries in this study had Jurkat cell RNA spiked in. Both conserved end residues are part of each CDR3. A D gene is named only where the DNA matches it firmly. A row's size may be missing; if present it is once, few, many or a size class.

cdr3_aa: CASSIVSGNTEAFF
cdr3_nt: TGTGCCAGTAGTATAGTGTCCGGGAACACTGAAGCTTTCTTT
d_call: .
j_call: TRBJ1-1
clone_size: .
v_call: TRBV19

cdr3_aa: CASSEFGGECYEQYF
cdr3_nt: TGTGCCAGCAGTGAATTTGGGGGGGAGTGCTACGAGCAGTACTTC
d_call: TRBD2
j_call: TRBJ2-7
clone_size: .
v_call: TRBV2

cdr3_aa: CASGFTGRYEQYF
cdr3_nt: TGTGCCAGCGGATTTACAGGGCGCTACGAGCAGTACTTC
d_call: .
j_call: TRBJ2-7
clone_size: .
v_call: TRBV27

cdr3_aa: CASGQGYSNQPQHF
cdr3_nt: TGTGCCAGCGGACAGGGTTATAGCAATCAGCCCCAGCATTTT
d_call: TRBD1
j_call: TRBJ1-5
clone_size: few
v_call: TRBV6-5

cdr3_aa: CATSRTPNQPQHF
cdr3_nt: TGTGCCACCAGCCGTACTCCGAATCAGCCCCAGCATTTT
d_call: .
j_call: TRBJ1-5
clone_size: few
v_call: TRBV15

cdr3_aa: CASSPSGPSVGPPLHF
cdr3_nt: TGTGCCAGCAGTCCTAGCGGGCCCTCGGTGGGACCACCCCTCCACTTT
d_call: .
j_call: TRBJ1-6
clone_size: .
v_call: TRBV2

cdr3_aa: CASSEPLGDTDTQYF
cdr3_nt: TGTGCCAGCAGCGAACCCCTGGGGGACACAGATACGCAGTATTTT
d_call: .
j_call: TRBJ2-3
clone_size: few
v_call: TRBV13

cdr3_aa: CASSLSASGTEAFF
cdr3_nt: TGCGCCAGCAGTCTTTCCGCCTCAGGGACTGAAGCTTTCTTT
d_call: .
j_call: TRBJ1-1
clone_size: .
v_call: TRBV10-2

cdr3_aa: CSLPGPTYEQYF
cdr3_nt: TGCAGCCTACCGGGGCCTACCTACGAGCAGTACTTC
d_call: .
j_call: TRBJ2-7
clone_size: few
v_call: TRBV20-1

cdr3_aa: CASSLGPANVLTF
cdr3_nt: TGTGCCAGCAGCTTGGGGCCGGCCAACGTCCTGACTTTC
d_call: .
j_call: TRBJ2-6
clone_size: many
v_call: TRBV5-8

cdr3_aa: CASSLELAFTDTQYF
cdr3_nt: TGTGCCAGCAGCTTGGAGCTAGCGTTTACAGATACGCAGTATTTT
d_call: .
j_call: TRBJ2-3
clone_size: many
v_call: TRBV7-9

cdr3_aa: CASSLAASPSYEQYF
cdr3_nt: TGTGCCAGCAGCTTAGCGGCCAGCCCCTCCTACGAGCAGTACTTC
d_call: .
j_call: TRBJ2-7
clone_size: few
v_call: TRBV13

cdr3_aa: CASSQTGPREQYF
cdr3_nt: TGTGCCAGCAGCCAAACGGGGCCAAGAGAGCAGTACTTC
d_call: .
j_call: TRBJ2-7
clone_size: many
v_call: TRBV6-1

cdr3_aa: CASSPSETATQYF
cdr3_nt: TGTGCCAGCAGCCCTTCCGAGACAGCGACCCAGTACTTC
d_call: .
j_call: TRBJ2-5
clone_size: many
v_call: TRBV3-1

cdr3_aa: CAWEPQKDTEAFF
cdr3_nt: TGTGCCTGGGAACCTCAGAAGGACACTGAAGCTTTCTTT
d_call: .
j_call: TRBJ1-1
clone_size: .
v_call: TRBV30

cdr3_aa: CASSLESGTGGKYEQFF
cdr3_nt: TGTGCTAGCAGCTTAGAGTCCGGGACAGGGGGCAAATATGAGCAGTTCTTC
d_call: TRBD1
j_call: TRBJ2-1
clone_size: once
v_call: TRBV7-7

cdr3_aa: CASSPTGGDSNF
cdr3_nt: TGTGCCAGCAGTCCGACAGGGGGGGATTCGAACTTC
d_call: TRBD1
j_call: TRBJ2-4
clone_size: many
v_call: TRBV6-6

cdr3_aa: CSASLAGDAGELFF
cdr3_nt: TGCAGTGCTTCTCTAGCGGGGGACGCCGGGGAGCTGTTTTTT
d_call: TRBD2
j_call: TRBJ2-2
clone_size: .
v_call: TRBV20-1

cdr3_aa: CASSLAENTEAFF
cdr3_nt: TGTGCCAGCAGCTTGGCGGAGAACACTGAAGCTTTCTTT
d_call: .
j_call: TRBJ1-1
clone_size: many
v_call: TRBV27

cdr3_aa: CASSPMGASSYNEQFF
cdr3_nt: TGTGCCAGCAGCCCTATGGGGGCGAGCTCCTACAATGAGCAGTTCTTC
d_call: .
j_call: TRBJ2-1
clone_size: many
v_call: TRBV11-2

cdr3_aa: CASSFSRGANVLTF
cdr3_nt: TGTGCCAGCAGTTTCTCTCGGGGGGCCAACGTCCTGACTTTC
d_call: .
j_call: TRBJ2-6
clone_size: few
v_call: TRBV27

cdr3_aa: CASSQDRGQGFHEQYF
cdr3_nt: TGCGCCAGCAGCCAAGATCGGGGCCAGGGGTTCCACGAGCAGTACTTC
d_call: .
j_call: TRBJ2-7
clone_size: .
v_call: TRBV4-1

cdr3_aa: CASSFRPGGLARPGANVLTF
cdr3_nt: TGTGCCAGCAGCTTCCGCCCAGGGGGTCTTGCCCGTCCTGGGGCCAACGTCCTGACTTTC
d_call: TRBD1
j_call: TRBJ2-6
clone_size: .
v_call: TRBV11-2

cdr3_aa: CASSFAGGTEAFF
cdr3_nt: TGTGCCAGCAGCTTCGCCGGGGGGACTGAAGCTTTCTTT
d_call: .
j_call: TRBJ1-1
clone_size: many
v_call: TRBV11-3

cdr3_aa: CASSLDSGNTQYF
cdr3_nt: TGTGCCAGCAGCTTAGATTCCGGAAATACGCAGTATTTT
d_call: .
j_call: TRBJ2-3
clone_size: few
v_call: TRBV7-8

cdr3_aa: CASSLAYDRDATNEKLFF
cdr3_nt: TGTGCCAGCAGCTTAGCGTATGATCGTGATGCAACTAATGAAAAACTGTTTTTT
d_call: .
j_call: TRBJ1-4
clone_size: many
v_call: TRBV7-2

cdr3_aa: CASSLTENHYYGYTF
cdr3_nt: TGTGCCAGCAGTTTAACAGAAAATCACTACTATGGCTACACCTTC
d_call: .
j_call: TRBJ1-2
clone_size: many
v_call: TRBV28

cdr3_aa: CASRTSGRAGEQYF
cdr3_nt: TGCGCCAGCAGGACTAGCGGGAGGGCCGGCGAGCAGTACTTC
d_call: TRBD2
j_call: TRBJ2-7
clone_size: .
v_call: TRBV10-2

cdr3_aa: CASSQGQRQIYEQYF
cdr3_nt: TGCGCCAGCAGCCAAGGTCAGCGGCAGATCTACGAGCAGTACTTC
d_call: .
j_call: TRBJ2-7
clone_size: .
v_call: TRBV4-1

cdr3_aa: CASGLAGASDTQYF
cdr3_nt: TGTGCCAGCGGGCTAGCGGGAGCCTCAGATACGCAGTATTTT
d_call: TRBD2
j_call: TRBJ2-3
clone_size: few
v_call: TRBV6-2/TRBV6-3

cdr3_aa: CASSLPQDTQYF
cdr3_nt: TGTGCCAGCAGCCTCCCGCAGGATACGCAGTATTTT
d_call: .
j_call: TRBJ2-3
clone_size: .
v_call: TRBV11-3

cdr3_aa: CAWSSERDRSYEQYF
cdr3_nt: TGTGCCTGGAGCTCCGAGCGGGATCGCTCCTACGAGCAGTACTTC
d_call: TRBD2
j_call: TRBJ2-7
clone_size: many
v_call: TRBV30

cdr3_aa: CASSPSGGAKDTQYF
cdr3_nt: TGTGCCAGCAGTCCCAGCGGGGGGGCCAAAGATACGCAGTATTTT
d_call: TRBD2
j_call: TRBJ2-3
clone_size: many
v_call: TRBV12-3/TRBV12-4

cdr3_aa: CASRENTGAFF
cdr3_nt: TGCGCCAGCAGGGAGAACACTGGAGCTTTCTTT
d_call: .
j_call: TRBJ1-1
clone_size: .
v_call: TRBV5-1

cdr3_aa: CASSSGWEGETQYF
cdr3_nt: TGTGCCAGCAGCTCAGGGTGGGAGGGAGAGACCCAGTACTTC
d_call: TRBD2
j_call: TRBJ2-5
clone_size: .
v_call: TRBV11-2

cdr3_aa: CASSDPRLSHEQYF
cdr3_nt: TGTGCCAGCAGCGATCCTCGACTATCCCACGAGCAGTACTTC
d_call: .
j_call: TRBJ2-7
clone_size: .
v_call: TRBV7-9

cdr3_aa: CASSLVDGGYEQYF
cdr3_nt: TGTGCCAGCAGCTTGGTTGACGGGGGTTACGAGCAGTACTTC
d_call: .
j_call: TRBJ2-7
clone_size: many
v_call: TRBV5-5

cdr3_aa: CASSPGPIYEQYF
cdr3_nt: TGTGCTAGTAGCCCGGGACCCATTTACGAGCAGTACTTC
d_call: .
j_call: TRBJ2-7
clone_size: many
v_call: TRBV5-8

cdr3_aa: CASSQEILPVTQYF
cdr3_nt: TGCGCCAGCAGCCAAGAAATTCTGCCGGTTACGCAGTATTTT
d_call: .
j_call: TRBJ2-3
clone_size: .
v_call: TRBV4-3

cdr3_aa: CASNWGDGYTF
cdr3_nt: TGTGCCAGCAACTGGGGCGATGGCTACACCTTC
d_call: .
j_call: TRBJ1-2
clone_size: few
v_call: TRBV7-9